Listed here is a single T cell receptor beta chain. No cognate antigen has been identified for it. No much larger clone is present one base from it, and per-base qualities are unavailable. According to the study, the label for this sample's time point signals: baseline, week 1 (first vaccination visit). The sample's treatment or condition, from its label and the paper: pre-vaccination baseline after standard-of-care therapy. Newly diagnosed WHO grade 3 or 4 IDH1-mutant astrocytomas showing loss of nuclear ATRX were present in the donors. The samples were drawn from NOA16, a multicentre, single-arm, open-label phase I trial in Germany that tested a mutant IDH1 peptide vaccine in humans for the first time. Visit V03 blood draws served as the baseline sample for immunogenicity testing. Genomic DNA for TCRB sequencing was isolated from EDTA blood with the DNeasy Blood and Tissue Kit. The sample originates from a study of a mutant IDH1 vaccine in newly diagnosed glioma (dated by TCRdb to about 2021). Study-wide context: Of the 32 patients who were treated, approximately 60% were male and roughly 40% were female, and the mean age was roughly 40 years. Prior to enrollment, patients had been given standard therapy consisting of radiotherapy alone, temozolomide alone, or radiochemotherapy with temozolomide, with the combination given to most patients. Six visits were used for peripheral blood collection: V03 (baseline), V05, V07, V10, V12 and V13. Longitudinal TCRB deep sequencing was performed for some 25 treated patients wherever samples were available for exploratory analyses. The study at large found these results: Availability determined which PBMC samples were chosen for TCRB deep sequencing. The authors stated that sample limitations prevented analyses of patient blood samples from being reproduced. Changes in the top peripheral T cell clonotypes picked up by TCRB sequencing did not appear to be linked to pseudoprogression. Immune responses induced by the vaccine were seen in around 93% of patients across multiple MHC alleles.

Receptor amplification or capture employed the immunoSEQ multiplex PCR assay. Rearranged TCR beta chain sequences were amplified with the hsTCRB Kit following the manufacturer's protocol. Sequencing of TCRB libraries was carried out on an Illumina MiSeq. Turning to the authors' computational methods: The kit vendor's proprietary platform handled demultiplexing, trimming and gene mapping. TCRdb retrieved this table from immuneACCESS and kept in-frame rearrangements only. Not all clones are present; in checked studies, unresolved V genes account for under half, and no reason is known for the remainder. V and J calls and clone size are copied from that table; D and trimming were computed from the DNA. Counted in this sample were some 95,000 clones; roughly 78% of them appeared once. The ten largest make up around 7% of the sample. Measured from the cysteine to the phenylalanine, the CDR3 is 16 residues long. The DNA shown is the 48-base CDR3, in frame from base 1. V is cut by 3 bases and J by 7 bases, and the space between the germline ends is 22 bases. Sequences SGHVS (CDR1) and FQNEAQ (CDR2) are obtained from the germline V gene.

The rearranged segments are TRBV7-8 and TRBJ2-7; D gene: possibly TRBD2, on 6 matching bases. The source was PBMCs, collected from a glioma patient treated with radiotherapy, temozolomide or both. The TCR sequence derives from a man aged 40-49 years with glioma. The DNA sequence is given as TGTGCCAGCAGCTTTTCTCCTGGCTGGAGGGGTGGAGAGCAGTACTTC. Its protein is CASSFSPGWRGGEQYF.